These T cell receptor beta chains were read from a single sample in a study of identical twins' blood T cells. TCRdb re-derived calls from the 5' RACE reads in MiXCR, one entry per CDR3 protein. The sample lists fewer than 450,000 distinct CDR3 sequences; over 25% were seen once. Sequencing was done on a sample of PBMCs. The receptor source for this set is a woman aged 18-49 years in good health. Both conserved end residues are part of each CDR3. A D gene is named only where the DNA matches it firmly. Where a row states a size, it is once, few, many or the class of an expanded clone; other rows omit it.

CDR3,DNA,size,V,J,D
CSVDPGFKNEQFF,TGCAGCGTTGATCCGGGATTTAAGAATGAGCAGTTCTTC,few,TRBV29-1,TRBJ2-1,.
CASSFLLAGGYTF,TGTGCCAGCAGTTTTCTACTGGCGGGGGGCTACACCTTC,.,TRBV12-3/TRBV12-4,TRBJ1-2,.
CSSNSLGATEAFF,TGCAGTTCTAATTCCCTGGGGGCTACTGAAGCTTTCTTT,once,TRBV20-1,TRBJ1-1,.
CASSFIGLTYEQYF,TGTGCCAGCAGTTTTATCGGACTAACCTACGAGCAGTACTTC,few,TRBV6-2/TRBV6-3,TRBJ2-7,.
CSARVVNQETQYF,TGCAGTGCTAGAGTGGTGAACCAAGAGACCCAGTACTTC,.,TRBV20-1,TRBJ2-5,.
CASSTGQGAFF,TGTGCCAGCAGTACGGGACAGGGAGCTTTCTTT,.,TRBV2,TRBJ1-1,TRBD1
CASSLAVFSNQPQHF,TGTGCCAGCAGCCTCGCCGTCTTTAGCAATCAGCCCCAGCATTTT,few,TRBV5-6,TRBJ1-5,.
CSVVIVGELFF,TGCAGCGTTGTTATAGTCGGGGAGCTGTTTTTT,many,TRBV29-1,TRBJ2-2,.
CASSRPLWGQRLYEQYF,TGTGCCAGCAGTCGACCTTTATGGGGACAGAGACTCTACGAGCAGTACTTC,few,TRBV28,TRBJ2-7,TRBD1
CASSPSVGGYTF,TGTGCCAGCTCACCTTCTGTTGGAGGCTACACCTTC,few,TRBV18,TRBJ1-2,.
CASSQFYGYTEAFF,TGCGCCAGCAGTCAATTTTACGGATACACTGAAGCTTTCTTT,.,TRBV23-1,TRBJ1-1,.
CASSEGLAGPDEQFF,TGTGCCAGCAGTGAGGGCCTAGCGGGACCTGATGAGCAGTTCTTC,.,TRBV2,TRBJ2-1,TRBD2
CASSVSVSPYNEQFF,TGTGCCAGCAGCGTATCGGTGAGTCCCTACAATGAGCAGTTCTTC,few,TRBV9,TRBJ2-1,.
CSARALTGNYSNQPQHF,TGCAGTGCTAGAGCCTTGACAGGGAACTATAGCAATCAGCCCCAGCATTTT,.,TRBV20-1,TRBJ1-5,TRBD1
CASSPFRGAISYNEQFF,TGCGCCAGCAGTCCTTTCAGAGGGGCGATCTCCTACAATGAGCAGTTCTTC,.,TRBV23-1,TRBJ2-1,.
CASSRVANEQFF,TGTGCCAGCAGCCGGGTGGCGAATGAGCAGTTCTTC,.,TRBV14,TRBJ2-1,.
CAISEMNTEAFF,TGTGCCATCTCAGAAATGAACACTGAAGCTTTCTTT,.,TRBV10-3,TRBJ1-1,.
CASSPRTGGGGKNIQYF,TGCGCCAGCAGCCCAAGGACAGGGGGCGGAGGCAAAAACATTCAGTACTTC,once,TRBV5-1,TRBJ2-4,TRBD1
CASSPRGTNTEAFF,TGTGCCAGCAGCCCCCGGGGTACGAACACTGAAGCTTTCTTT,many,TRBV11-3,TRBJ1-1,.
CASTPYPRERNYGYTF,TGCGCCAGCACCCCCTACCCCAGAGAACGAAACTATGGCTACACCTTC,.,TRBV5-1,TRBJ1-2,.
CASSLLGPSADQYF,TGTGCCAGCAGCTTGTTAGGACCTAGCGCCGACCAGTATTTT,.,TRBV5-5,TRBJ2-3,.
CSASAGAGGYTF,TGCAGTGCTAGTGCAGGGGCAGGTGGCTACACCTTC,.,TRBV20-1,TRBJ1-2,.
CSVEDTNDRAHYGYTF,TGCAGCGTTGAAGATACCAACGACAGGGCCCACTATGGCTACACCTTC,.,TRBV29-1,TRBJ1-2,TRBD1
CASSVGTGDQPQHF,TGTGCCAGCAGTGTCGGGACAGGGGATCAGCCCCAGCATTTT,many,TRBV6-2/TRBV6-3,TRBJ1-5,TRBD1
CASSPQGRSNQPQHF,TGTGCCAGCAGTCCACAGGGGAGAAGCAATCAGCCCCAGCATTTT,many,TRBV6-1,TRBJ1-5,TRBD1
CSARQAGNQPQHF,TGCAGTGCGCGACAGGCAGGTAATCAGCCCCAGCATTTT,.,TRBV20-1,TRBJ1-5,.
CASSSGGQMNTEAFF,TGTGCCAGCAGCTCGGGGGGACAGATGAACACTGAAGCTTTCTTT,.,TRBV11-3,TRBJ1-1,TRBD1
CASSLAPGDYGYTF,TGTGCCAGCAGCTTAGCGCCGGGGGACTATGGCTACACCTTC,many,TRBV7-6,TRBJ1-2,.
CASSYSFSGNTIYF,TGTGCCAGCAGTTACTCCTTCTCTGGAAACACCATATATTTT,.,TRBV6-5,TRBJ1-3,.
CASSFNGGEYSNQPQHF,TGTGCCAGCAGTTTTAACGGGGGCGAGTATAGCAATCAGCCCCAGCATTTT,many,TRBV12-3/TRBV12-4,TRBJ1-5,.
CSARTRSETQYFGPGSNQPQHF,.,.,TRBV29-1,TRBJ1-5,.
CASSEAAGTSTDTQYF,TGTGCCAGCAGTGAAGCGGCGGGGACTTCCACAGATACGCAGTATTTT,many,TRBV6-4,TRBJ2-3,.
CASSPRRLAGNNEQFF,TGTGCCAGCAGCCCGCGGCGTCTAGCGGGCAACAATGAGCAGTTCTTC,.,TRBV12-3/TRBV12-4,TRBJ2-1,TRBD2
CASSQDGIAGQETQYF,TGCGCCAGCAGCCAAGATGGAATAGCGGGCCAAGAGACCCAGTACTTC,few,TRBV4-3,TRBJ2-5,TRBD2
CASSLVRVSYEQYF,TGTGCCAGCAGCTTGGTCAGGGTTTCCTACGAGCAGTACTTC,.,TRBV5-6,TRBJ2-7,.
CSARDLWRGGTEAFF,TGCAGTGCTAGAGATTTATGGCGGGGCGGAACTGAAGCTTTCTTT,.,TRBV20-1,TRBJ1-1,.
CASRPADRSAHTQYF,TGTGCCAGCCGACCCGCGGACAGGAGCGCTCATACGCAGTATTTT,.,TRBV11-2,TRBJ2-3,TRBD1
CSVGPFEAFF,TGCAGCGTGGGCCCATTTGAAGCTTTCTTT,many,TRBV29-1,TRBJ1-1,.
CSVGQTKDELFF,TGCAGCGTTGGGCAAACGAAAGACGAACTGTTTTTT,.,TRBV29-1,TRBJ1-4,.
CASSLDSDYGYTF,TGCGCCAGCAGCCTCGACAGTGACTATGGCTACACCTTC,many,TRBV5-1,TRBJ1-2,.
CASSGQGGKLFF,TGTGCCAGCAGTGGGCAGGGGGGAAAACTGTTTTTT,.,TRBV2,TRBJ1-4,TRBD1
CASAWEPSASNEQFF,TGTGCCAGCGCTTGGGAACCCTCAGCGAGCAATGAGCAGTTCTTC,few,TRBV12-3/TRBV12-4,TRBJ2-1,.
CASSQDFTIGEQFF,TGTGCCAGCAGCCAAGATTTCACGATCGGTGAGCAGTTCTTC,.,TRBV3-1,TRBJ2-1,.
CAWSGRDSKQAFF,TGTGCCTGGAGTGGCCGGGACTCAAAACAGGCTTTCTTT,.,TRBV30,TRBJ1-1,.
CATSRERWQADTQYF,TGTGCCACCAGCAGAGAAAGGTGGCAGGCAGATACGCAGTATTTT,many,TRBV15,TRBJ2-3,.
CASSNGTAKNSPLHF,TGTGCCAGCAGCAATGGGACAGCAAAAAATTCACCCCTCCACTTT,few,TRBV21-1,TRBJ1-6,.
CSVGVANYGYTF,TGCAGCGTTGGAGTAGCTAACTATGGCTACACCTTC,.,TRBV29-1,TRBJ1-2,.
CASSFGLANEQYF,TGTGCCAGCAGTTTTGGTCTAGCGAACGAGCAGTACTTC,.,TRBV27,TRBJ2-7,.
CASSPQSLSGNTIYF,TGTGCCAGCAGTCCCCAGAGCCTCTCTGGAAACACCATATATTTT,.,TRBV7-2,TRBJ1-3,.
CASPIDRSNEKLFF,TGTGCCAGCCCTATCGACAGGTCTAATGAAAAACTGTTTTTT,many,TRBV2,TRBJ1-4,.
CASSFGAEGTEAFF,TGCGCCAGCAGCTTTGGGGCAGAGGGCACTGAAGCTTTCTTT,.,TRBV5-1,TRBJ1-1,.
CSLSPGTGGEAFF,TGCAGCCTCAGCCCCGGGACAGGGGGTGAAGCTTTCTTT,.,TRBV29-1,TRBJ1-1,TRBD1
CSADGGFLPEGASGDTEAFF,TGCAGTGCTGATGGGGGATTTTTACCAGAGGGGGCTTCGGGCGACACTGAAGCTTTCTTT,few,TRBV20-1,TRBJ1-1,TRBD1
CASSGLANYGYTF,TGTGCCAGCTCTGGGCTAGCTAACTATGGCTACACCTTC,few,TRBV6-5,TRBJ1-2,.
CASSEGGWTEAFF,TGCGCCAGCAGTGAAGGGGGGTGGACTGAAGCTTTCTTT,.,TRBV10-2,TRBJ1-1,.